Below are 24 T cell receptor beta chains sequenced from a single sample in a study of blood T cell repertoires in COVID-19 (dated by TCRdb to the early 2020s). Receptor libraries were prepared by the immunoSEQ multiplex PCR assay. TCRdb carries this immuneACCESS record with in-frame sequences only. Its versions omit some clonotypes, under half of them owing to an unresolved V gene in the studies checked, with the rest unexplained. In all, the sample holds 140,000 to 150,000 clones, and around 83% of those were seen once. Of the sample, about 2.5% is held by the ten largest clones. The sample consisted of peripheral blood. These receptors were collected from a human donor with acute or convalescent COVID-19. The donor label of this sample is uncertain.

V gene TRBV19 combines with J gene TRBJ2-1; a weak D match, TRBD2 (7 bases). Germline V gene sequence: CDR1 LNHDA, CDR2 SQIVND (reference sequence). The V and J ends lost 9 bases and 0 bases respectively, with 18 bases between them. The CDR3 has 16 residues. The CDR3 nucleotides read TGTGCCAGCATAGGGGGGGGCGATCGCTCCTACAATGAGCAGTTCTTC. Residues: CASIGGGDRSYNEQFF.

The genes are TRBV5-6 and TRBJ1-4; TRBD1 matches 9 bases. CDR3 length: 16 residues. Germline lookup yields CDR1 SGHDT and CDR2 YYEEEE. The V segment lost 4 bases and the J segment 1 base; nucleotides outside the gene matches: 5. CDR3 sequence: CASSTGTGKTNEKLFF. The CDR3 region has the DNA TGTGCCAGCAGCACCGGGACAGGGAAAACTAATGAAAAACTGTTTTTT.

This chain uses TRBV30 with TRBJ1-4; 7 bases line up with TRBD1. Germline V gene data show CDR1 as GTSNPN and CDR2 as SVGIG (reference sequence). With 4 bases clipped from V and 4 bases from J, the junction kept 3 bases outside the gene matches. The CDR3 has 13 amino acids. The CDR3 sequence is CAWTGGSNEKLFF. CDR3 bases: TGTGCCTGGACAGGGGGGAGTAATGAAAAACTGTTTTTT.

The sample holds one count of this clone. This chain links TRBV7-2 with TRBJ2-3; 8 bases agree with TRBD2. Germline CDR1 reads SGHTA; CDR2 reads FQGNSA. V trimming: 6 bases; J trimming: 0 bases; junction bases outside the gene matches: 5. The CDR3 is 15 residues long. This CDR3 reads CASRQAGASTDTQYF. The DNA for the CDR3 is TGTGCCAGCAGGCAAGCGGGAGCCAGCACAGATACGCAGTATTTT.

The chain has TRBV4-3 and TRBJ2-3, with D tentatively TRBD1 (5 bases). Germline V gives CDR1 LGHNA, CDR2 YSLEER. The CDR3 runs 16 residues. Between the trimmed V and J ends, which lost 1 base and 6 bases, there was a span of 17 bases. Written as DNA, the CDR3 is TGCGCCAGCAGCCAAGTTAGACAGCCACCGATGGATACGCAGTATTTT. It codes for CASSQVRQPPMDTQYF.

The V gene is TRBV6-5, the J gene TRBJ1-1; D is perhaps TRBD1 (6 bases). Deletions cut 7 bases from V and 4 bases from J, with 19 bases between. The CDR3 loop spans 15 amino acids. The V gene's germline CDR1 is MNHEY and CDR2 SVGAGI. The CDR3 here is CASIQLSGASTEAFF. As DNA, the CDR3 is TGTGCCAGCATTCAACTTTCAGGGGCGAGCACTGAAGCTTTCTTT.

A single count supports this clone. The chain carries TRBV19 and TRBJ2-2; 9 bases are shared with TRBD2. CDR3 length: 15 amino acids. The ends lost 7 bases at V and 0 bases at J; junction bases unmatched: 3. In germline, CDR1 is LNHDA, CDR2 SQIVND (reference sequence). CDR3 nucleotides: TGTGCCAGTAAAAGACTAGCGGCGAACACCGGGGAGCTGTTTTTT. It specifies CASKRLAANTGELFF.

V and J are TRBV2 and TRBJ2-3, with a possible D match to TRBD2 (5 bases). CDR1 SNHLY and CDR2 FYNNEI come from the germline V gene. V lost 3 bases, J lost 2 bases, and 18 bases lay in between. This CDR3 is 17 amino acids long. The CDR3 sequence is CASSDRGAATNTDTQYF. In nucleotides, the CDR3 is TGTGCCAGCAGTGACCGGGGAGCGGCAACCAACACAGATACGCAGTATTTT.

The chain uses TRBV5-4 and TRBJ1-2; TRBD1 is a possible D gene (6 bases). Trimming left V 3 bases short and J 0 bases short, with 15 bases between. The CDR3 totals 16 residues. Germline V gives CDR1 SGHNT, CDR2 YYREEE (reference sequence). The chain's CDR3 is CASSSGGAVANYGYTF. The CDR3 coding sequence is TGTGCCAGCAGCTCGGGGGGGGCGGTAGCTAACTATGGCTACACCTTC.

The chain joins TRBV25-1 to TRBJ2-3; D remains unclear. The V and J ends lost 5 bases and 6 bases respectively, with 3 bases between them. Germline V gene sequence: CDR1 MGHDK, CDR2 SYGVNS. CDR3 length: 10 residues. The DNA for the CDR3 is TGTGCCAGCAGTTCGGATACGCAGTATTTT. Its protein product is CASSSDTQYF.

This rearrangement joins TRBV11-2 to TRBJ1-1, with TRBD1 matching 7 bases. The junction had 2 bases not matched to a gene; V was cut back by 3 bases and J by 1 base. This CDR3 region has 14 residues. From germline, CDR1 is SGHAT and CDR2 FQNNGV. CDR3 amino acids: CASSFGTANTEAFF. CDR3 DNA: TGTGCCAGCAGCTTCGGGACAGCGAACACTGAAGCTTTCTTT.

The chain employs TRBV9 and TRBJ2-5; possibly TRBD1 for D (5 bases). Trimming left V 4 bases short and J 1 base short, with 14 bases between. This CDR3 spans 15 amino acids. From germline, CDR1 is SGDLS and CDR2 YYNGEE. CDR3 nucleotides: TGTGCCAGCAGCAAGCAGGGAAACTCCCAAGAGACCCAGTACTTC. As protein: CASSKQGNSQETQYF.

The chain joins TRBV10-3 to TRBJ2-6; 9 bases are a match to TRBD1. V was pared by 4 bases and J by 0 bases, with 4 bases of the junction left unmatched. The CDR3 contains 17 residues. Per the germline V gene, CDR1 is ENHRY and CDR2 is SYGVKD. DNA of the CDR3: TGTGCCATCAGTGGGACAGGGGCAGTCTCTGGGGCCAACGTCCTGACTTTC. This translates into CAISGTGAVSGANVLTF.

The chain employs TRBV30 and TRBJ1-3; a possible D gene is TRBD1 (6 bases). Germline V lookup: CDR1 GTSNPN, CDR2 SVGIG (reference sequence). V was cut by 5 bases and J by 3 bases, with 8 bases left in between. The CDR3 contains 12 residues. CDR3 nucleotide sequence: TGTGCCTGGCAGGGGCTTGGAAACACCATATATTTT. Amino acid sequence: CAWQGLGNTIYF.

The rearrangement joins TRBV27 to TRBJ2-1; TRBD2 is a possible D gene (6 bases). V lost 6 bases, J lost 6 bases, and 21 bases lay in between. CDR1 and CDR2 from the germline V gene are MNHEY and SMNVEV (reference sequence). CDR3 length equals 16 residues. The CDR3 sequence is CASRMGGAGRFNEQFF. CDR3 coding DNA: TGTGCCAGCAGAATGGGCGGCGCGGGGAGGTTCAATGAGCAGTTCTTC.

About this clone: One junction end disagrees with the germline gene, perhaps due to a read error. The chain is built from TRBV18 and TRBJ1-6; 7 nucleotides line up with TRBD1. The CDR3 totals 15 residues. Germline loops: CDR1 KGHSH, CDR2 LQKENI. The CDR3 DNA reads TGTGTCAGCTCCATCGGACAGGCAGATAATTCACCCCTCCACTTT. Residues: CVSSIGQADNSPLHF.

The CDR3, as DNA: TGTGCCAGCAGCAACGGGGCTACAGGGGAGACTGAAGCTTTCTTT. Residues: CASSNGATGETEAFF. The rearrangement joins TRBV3-1 (or the pseudogene TRBV3-2) to TRBJ1-1; 7 nucleotides align to TRBD1. J gave up 5 bases and V 5 bases, and 11 bases lay outside the gene matches. The CDR3 is 15 residues long. In germline, CDR1 is LGHDT, CDR2 YNNKEL (reference sequence).

This clone was seen only once. This rearrangement joins TRBV29-1 to TRBJ1-1; D might be TRBD1 (5 bases). The length of the CDR3 is 14 residues. Germline loops: CDR1 SQVTM, CDR2 ANQGSEA. V lost 2 bases and J 0 bases, leaving 10 bases between the germline ends. The CDR3: CSVERGSMNTEAFF. The DNA of the CDR3 is TGCAGCGTTGAAAGGGGCTCCATGAACACTGAAGCTTTCTTT. Based on the CDR3 plus reference TRBV29-1 and TRBJ1-1, the full variable domain is SAVISQKPSRDICQRGTSLTIQCQVDSQVTMMFWYRQQPGQSLTLIATANQGSEATYESGFVIDKFPISRPNLTFSTLTVSNMSPEDSSIYLCSVERGSMNTEAFFGQGTRLTVV.

The sample holds one count of this clone. The chain is built from TRBV7-9 and TRBJ1-2; D is ambiguous. Per germline, CDR1 SEHNR and CDR2 FQNEAQ (reference sequence). The CDR3 contains 15 residues. Trimming shortened V by 1 base and J by 0 bases, and 9 bases separated the two germline ends. The CDR3 loop is CASSLVSPANYGYTF. The DNA for the CDR3 is TGTGCCAGCAGCTTAGTCTCCCCAGCTAACTATGGCTACACCTTC.

V and J are TRBV7-6 and TRBJ2-3; 7 bases line up with TRBD2. This CDR3 spans 19 amino acids. Looked up from germline, CDR1 is SGHVS and CDR2 is FNYEAQ. Trimming cost V 5 bases and J 3 bases; bases outside gene matches: 20. CDR3 sequence reads: CASSNWRTGGSGGTDTQYF. CDR3 in DNA: TGTGCCAGCAGCAACTGGAGGACTGGCGGGAGCGGTGGTACAGATACGCAGTATTTT.

The rearrangement uses TRBV4-2 and TRBJ2-6; TRBD2 matches at 8 bases. There are 17 residues in the CDR3. The ends lost 0 bases at V and 1 base at J; junction bases unmatched: 2. Looked up from germline, CDR1 is LGHNA and CDR2 is YNFKEQ. The CDR3 sequence is CASSQERGASGANVLTF. The CDR3 nucleotides are TGTGCCAGCAGCCAAGAGCGGGGGGCATCTGGGGCCAACGTCCTGACTTTC.

The rearrangement joins TRBV5-4 to TRBJ2-1; 9 bases line up with TRBD2. V shed 0 bases, J shed 5 bases, and the junction held 3 bases outside the gene matches. This CDR3 has 15 amino acids. The germline V gene has CDR1 SGHNT and CDR2 YYREEE (reference sequence). For the CDR3, the DNA is TGTGCCAGCAGCTTGGCTAGCGGGGACCACAATGAGCAGTTCTTC. Translation gives CASSLASGDHNEQFF.

The chain is built from TRBV27 and TRBJ1-2; 8 nucleotides match TRBD1. Trimming took 2 bases from V and 5 from J; bases not matched to a gene: 10. CDR3 length: 16 residues. CDR1 and CDR2 from the germline V gene are MNHEY and SMNVEV (reference sequence). CDR3 DNA: TGTGCCAGCAGTTTACGGGGGGCCCAGGGGGCGTATGGCTACACCTTC. This translates into CASSLRGAQGAYGYTF.

This clone was detected only a few times. The chain recombines TRBV6-2 or TRBV6-3 with TRBJ2-7, with 8 nucleotides matching TRBD1. J was trimmed by 6 bases and V by 2 bases; bases with no gene match: 9. CDR1 and CDR2 from the germline V gene are MNHEY and SVGEGT. This CDR3 is built from 15 residues. The DNA of the CDR3 is TGTGCCAGCAGTTACCCCGGACAGGGTAGAAGCGAGCAGTACTTC. Protein product: CASSYPGQGRSEQYF.